Shown below are 11 T cell receptor beta chains from a single sample sequenced in a study of blood T cell repertoires in COVID-19. Clones were sequenced by immunoSEQ multiplex PCR, and TCRdb holds only the in-frame ones, with some missing. Of 130,000 to 150,000 clones in the sample, approximately 85% were seen once. The sequencing sample was made of peripheral blood. These receptors originate from a man aged 65 to 79 with acute or convalescent COVID-19.

This chain joins TRBV6-2 or TRBV6-3 and TRBJ2-5; TRBD2 agrees at 11 bases. The CDR3 covers 17 residues. Losses at the gene ends were 0 bases for V and 4 bases for J; bases not matched to a gene: 7. Germline lookup yields CDR1 MNHEY and CDR2 SVGEGT. The CDR3 spells CASSYSLAGGSRETQYF. In DNA, the CDR3 is TGTGCCAGCAGTTACTCCCTAGCGGGAGGTTCTAGAGAGACCCAGTACTTC.

In its sample, this clone was seen once. The rearrangement joins TRBV6-5 to TRBJ2-7, with D possibly TRBD2 on 5 matching bases. The CDR3 contains 14 residues. CDR1 and CDR2 from the germline V gene are MNHEY and SVGAGI. V shed 5 bases and J shed 5 bases, with 16 bases lying between them. CDR3 sequence: CASSPEGWGHEQYF. The CDR3 nucleotides are TGTGCCAGCAGTCCCGAGGGCTGGGGTCACGAGCAGTACTTC.

The rearrangement joins TRBV18 to TRBJ1-5, with TRBD1 matching over 11 bases. CDR1 is KGHSH, CDR2 LQKENI, per germline. This CDR3 region has 13 residues. Trimming removed 4 bases from V and 7 bases from J; junction bases left unmatched: 0. The CDR3 protein is CASSRDRGQPQHF. CDR3 nucleotide sequence: TGTGCCAGCTCACGGGACAGGGGGCAGCCCCAGCATTTT.

This chain uses TRBV30 with TRBJ1-4, with a possible D match to TRBD1 (6 bases). The germline CDR1 and CDR2 sequences are GTSNPN and SVGIG (reference sequence). The CDR3 is 14 residues long. Between the trimmed V and J ends, which lost 2 bases and 8 bases, there was a span of 15 bases. CDR3 coding DNA: TGTGCCTGGAGTACGTGGGGGCCGGGGGAAAAACTGTTTTTT. This gives the protein CAWSTWGPGEKLFF. Using reference TRBV30 and TRBJ1-4 for the parts outside the CDR3, the full variable domain is SQTIHQWPATLVQPVGSPLSLECTVEGTSNPNLYWYRQAAGRGLQLLFYSVGIGQISSEVPQNLSASRPQDRQFILSSKKLLLSDSGFYLCAWSTWGPGEKLFFGSGTQLSVL.

Here the CDR3 reads CASSLRLAGGLDTQYF. CDR3 nucleotide sequence: TGTGCCAGCAGCTTACGGCTAGCGGGGGGTCTAGATACGCAGTATTTT. The chain employs TRBV13 and TRBJ2-3; 11 bases map to TRBD2. J gave up 5 bases and V 2 bases, and 6 bases lay outside the gene matches. Germline CDR1 PRHDT, CDR2 FYEKMQ (reference sequence). The CDR3 has 16 amino acids. The whole variable domain, remainder taken from reference TRBV13 and TRBJ2-3, is AAGVIQSPRHLIKEKRETATLKCYPIPRHDTVYWYQQGPGQDPQFLISFYEKMQSDKGSIPDRFSAQQFSDYHSELNMSSLELGDSALYFCASSLRLAGGLDTQYFGPGTRLTVL.

This chain joins TRBV29-1 and TRBJ1-1; 9 nucleotides match TRBD1. There are 13 residues in the CDR3. Germline V gives CDR1 SQVTM, CDR2 ANQGSEA. The trim removed 8 bases at V and 5 bases at J, leaving 9 bases unmatched. The DNA for the CDR3 is TGCAGCTCTCGGACAGGGGCGGGGACTGAAGCTTTCTTT. Protein product: CSSRTGAGTEAFF.

The V gene is TRBV18, the J gene TRBJ1-5, with a tentative D call TRBD1 (5 bases). The CDR3 is 15 amino acids. CDR1 KGHSH and CDR2 LQKENI come from the germline V gene. V lost 8 bases to trimming and J lost 3 bases, with 17 bases between them. The chain's CDR3 is CASTLQDGNNQPQHF. The CDR3, as DNA: TGTGCCAGCACATTACAGGACGGCAACAATCAGCCCCAGCATTTT.

CDR3 coding DNA: TGTGCCAGTAGTTTGGGGGCCCATCAGCCCCAGCATTTT. It is translated as CASSLGAHQPQHF. J is TRBJ1-5 and V is TRBV19; a possible D gene is TRBD1 (6 bases). The V end lost 5 bases, the J end lost 5 bases, and 10 bases lay between the germline ends. Germline values: CDR1 LNHDA, CDR2 SQIVND (reference sequence). CDR3 length: 13 residues. Full variable domain (remainder filled in from reference TRBV19 and TRBJ1-5): DGGITQSPKYLFRKEGQNVTLSCEQNLNHDAMYWYRQDPGQGLRLIYYSQIVNDFQKGDIAEGYSVSREKKESFPLTVTSAQKNPTAFYLCASSLGAHQPQHFGDGTRLSIL.

The chain's CDR3 is CASSVRDTYEQYF. The CDR3 nucleotides read TGTGCCAGCAGTGTCCGGGACACTTACGAGCAGTACTTC. This chain connects TRBV2 to TRBJ2-7; perhaps TRBD1 as D (6 bases). This CDR3 has 13 amino acids. V was shortened by 4 bases and J by 4 bases, with 11 bases between the two germline ends. Per germline, CDR1 SNHLY and CDR2 FYNNEI.

The V and J genes are TRBV6-2 or TRBV6-3 and TRBJ2-2; D is perhaps TRBD2 (6 bases). The V end lost 5 bases, the J end lost 1 base, and 14 bases lay between the germline ends. From germline, CDR1 is MNHEY and CDR2 SVGEGT. This CDR3 is 16 amino acids long. Here the CDR3 DNA reads TGTGCCAGCAGTGATGACGGGCGGGGGAACACCGGGGAGCTGTTTTTT. Protein sequence: CASSDDGRGNTGELFF.

This clone was seen only once. This chain connects TRBV5-6 to TRBJ2-2, with D possibly matching TRBD2 (9 bases). This CDR3 contains 19 residues. Germline lookup yields CDR1 SGHDT and CDR2 YYEEEE. V shed 3 bases and J shed 3 bases, with 24 bases lying between them. CDR3: CASSSFFYLAGQDTGELFF. The CDR3 nucleotides read TGTGCCAGCAGCTCCTTTTTTTATCTAGCGGGACAGGACACCGGGGAGCTGTTTTTT.